Given below is one T cell receptor (beta chain) in context. Full-length variable regions came from constant-region reverse primers plus semi-nested Nested Universal Primer A PCR. TCRdb called the 5' RACE reads again in MiXCR, with one record for every CDR3 protein. The sample includes more than 5,000 distinct CDR3 sequences, around 51% of them seen just once. This CDR3 has 15 residues. Germline V CDR1 and CDR2: MNHEY, SVGAGI. The V segment lost 4 bases and the J segment 2 bases; nucleotides outside the gene matches: 5. The sequence came from a female donor with breast cancer. Sequenced sample: memory CD4+ T cells sorted from blood. Subset given: memory CD4+ T cells, CD4+CD45RO+CD25-. The chain links TRBV6-5 to TRBJ1-2; 9 bases are a match to TRBD1. DNA for the CDR3: TGTGCCAGCAGTTCCCGGACAGGGGCGAACTATGGCTACACCTTC. This codes for CASSSRTGANYGYTF.